A selection of T cell receptor beta chains follows, all from one sample in a study of OX40 agonist ivuxolimab in advanced cancers. The data were produced by immunoSEQ multiplex PCR, yet TCRdb's version contains in-frame clones alone and is incomplete. The table has 70,000 to 75,000 clones, approximately 86% seen once; the top ten hold 2.5% to 3.5%. Sample: CD4+ or CD8+ T cells sorted from blood, taken in a trial of the OX40 agonist ivuxolimab. Every receptor here comes from an adult with an advanced solid tumor such as melanoma, head and neck, liver or kidney cancer. The CDR3 runs from the conserved cysteine through the conserved F or W. D genes are given only for firm matches. Where a row states a size, it is once, few, many or the class of an expanded clone; other rows omit it.

j_gene	d_gene	v_gene	abundance	CDR3nt	CDR3aa
TRBJ2-1	TRBD1	TRBV7-3	NA	TGTGCCAGCGGGACAGGGGTTAACAATGAGCAGTTCTTC	CASGTGVNNEQFF
TRBJ2-2	TRBD2	TRBV10-3	NA	TGTGCCATCAGTGAGGCCAAGCGGGAGCAAACCGGGGAGCTGTTTTTT	CAISEAKREQTGELFF
TRBJ2-1	NA	TRBV4-2	NA	TGTGCCAGCAGCACCGACCGGGCCTCCTACAATGAGCAGTTCTTC	CASSTDRASYNEQFF
TRBJ2-2	TRBD1	TRBV18	NA	TGTGCCAGCTCATCTGGGACAGGGAACACCGGGGAGCTGTTTTTT	CASSSGTGNTGELFF
TRBJ2-3	NA	TRBV21-1	NA	TGTGCCAGCAGCGGCATTCGTGGCGCCCTACCTAGCACAGATACGCAGTATTTT	CASSGIRGALPSTDTQYF
TRBJ2-1	NA	TRBV19	NA	TGTGCCAGTAGTGTGGGCGGGGAGCCTACCTACAATGAGCAGTTCTTC	CASSVGGEPTYNEQFF
TRBJ2-7	TRBD2	TRBV10-3	NA	TGTGCCATCAGTAGCTCTAGCGGGAGTTTTTACGAGCAGTACTTC	CAISSSSGSFYEQYF
TRBJ1-5	TRBD1	TRBV15	NA	TGTGCCACCACGGGGACAGGCCTCAATCAGCCCCAGCATTTT	CATTGTGLNQPQHF
TRBJ2-2	NA	TRBV6-9	NA	TGTGCCGGACCGGACTGGACCGGGGAGCTGTTTTTT	CAGPDWTGELFF
TRBJ2-7	TRBD1	TRBV5-4	NA	TGTGCCAGCAGTTCCGACAGGGACGGCGCCTACGAGCAGTACTTC	CASSSDRDGAYEQYF
TRBJ2-3	NA	TRBV11-2	NA	TGTGCCAGCAGCAGTCCCCGGGGATCCACAGATACGCAGTATTTT	CASSSPRGSTDTQYF
TRBJ1-2	TRBD1	TRBV2	few	TGTGCCAGCAGTCCGCCTGAACAGGGGGCGTGGGGCTACACCTTC	CASSPPEQGAWGYTF
TRBJ1-5	NA	TRBV12-5	NA	TGTGCTAGTGGTTTGGAGGTAGGAATCAATCGCAATCAGCCCCAGCATTTT	CASGLEVGINRNQPQHF
TRBJ2-1	NA	TRBV7-9	NA	TGTGCCAGCAGCTCCATATCTTGGAATGAGCAGTTCTTC	CASSSISWNEQFF
TRBJ2-7	TRBD1	TRBV10-3	NA	TGTGCCATCGGGACAGGGGGGCTCTCCGAGCAGTACTTC	CAIGTGGLSEQYF
TRBJ2-1	TRBD1	TRBV7-3	NA	TGTGCCAGCAGCACCCTCACAGGGGGCGTCTACAATGAGCAGTTCTTC	CASSTLTGGVYNEQFF
TRBJ2-3	TRBD1	TRBV10-1	NA	TGCGCCAGCAGGAAGGGACAGGGGTCGGATACGCAGTATTTT	CASRKGQGSDTQYF
TRBJ2-5	NA	TRBV7-9	NA	TGTGCCAGCAGCACCCGGGGAGGGGGCGAGAAGGAGACCCAGTACTTC	CASSTRGGGEKETQYF
TRBJ2-5	TRBD2	TRBV5-4	NA	TGTGCCAGCAGCTTGGTAAAAAACGCGGGAGGAGAGACCCAGTACTTC	CASSLVKNAGGETQYF
TRBJ2-5	NA	TRBV7-3	NA	TGTGCCAGCAGCTTAGGGGGACTTGGGGAGACCCAGTACTTC	CASSLGGLGETQYF
TRBJ2-3	NA	TRBV27	NA	TGTGCCAGCAAGAGGGGAAGCACAGATACGCAGTATTTT	CASKRGSTDTQYF
TRBJ1-5	NA	TRBV6-5	few	TGTGCCAGCAGCCAGGGACGGAGTCAGCCCCAGCATTTT	CASSQGRSQPQHF
TRBJ2-1	NA	TRBV7-3	NA	TGTGCCAGCAGCTTAGGCGGAGCTTCGATCAATGAGCAGTTCTTC	CASSLGGASINEQFF
TRBJ2-3	NA	TRBV9	once	TGTGCCAGCAGCCAAATGGAGGGCCGCACAGATACGCAGTATTTT	CASSQMEGRTDTQYF
TRBJ1-2	NA	TRBV5-4	few	TGTGCCAGCAGCTTCCGGGCCGAAGGGGGCTACACCTTC	CASSFRAEGGYTF
TRBJ2-1	NA	TRBV7-6	NA	TGTGCCAGCAGCCGAAGGGGGGACCCCTACAATGAGCAGTTCTTC	CASSRRGDPYNEQFF
TRBJ2-3	NA	TRBV18	NA	TGTGCCAGCTCACCACCTGCGGGGCCGGGGGATACGCAGTATTTT	CASSPPAGPGDTQYF
TRBJ2-2	TRBD1	TRBV5-1	NA	TGCGCCAGCAGCTTGGTGGGACAGGGGAACACCGGGGAGCTGTTTTTT	CASSLVGQGNTGELFF
TRBJ2-5	TRBD1	TRBV6-5	NA	TGTGCCAGCAGTTACACCGGGACAGGGGTAGTAGAGACCCAGTACTTC	CASSYTGTGVVETQYF
TRBJ2-7	NA	TRBV28	NA	TGTGCCAGCAGTTTGGACCCGAGAGTTGAGTACTTC	CASSLDPRVEYF
TRBJ2-3	TRBD1	TRBV10-3	NA	TGTGCCATCGGAAAGCAGACAGGGGGTGATGTAGATACGCAGTATTTT	CAIGKQTGGDVDTQYF
TRBJ2-7	NA	TRBV5-1	few	TGCGCCAGCAGCTTAGGGACGGAAAACTACGAGCAGTACTTC	CASSLGTENYEQYF
TRBJ1-1	TRBD1	TRBV2	NA	TGTGCCAGCAGGAGACAGGGGGCTAATCTGTCGGCTTTCTTT	CASRRQGANLSAFF
TRBJ1-3	NA	TRBV28	NA	TGTGCCAGCAGTTTGACCCCCCCCTCCGGAAACACCATATATTTT	CASSLTPPSGNTIYF
TRBJ2-1	NA	TRBV11-3	NA	TGTGCCAGCAGCTTCGAGTACAATGAGCAGTTCTTC	CASSFEYNEQFF
TRBJ2-3	NA	TRBV2	NA	TGTGCCAGCAGCGCGGTTGGGGGAAGAGATACGCAGTATTTT	CASSAVGGRDTQYF
TRBJ1-5	TRBD1	TRBV5-1	once	TGCGCCAGCAGCTCAACAGGGGGCAATCAGCCCCAGCATTTT	CASSSTGGNQPQHF
TRBJ2-4	NA	TRBV9	NA	TGTGCCAGCAGCGTAGGGCCTAGCTGGGCCAAAAACATTCAGTACTTC	CASSVGPSWAKNIQYF
TRBJ1-1	NA	TRBV18	NA	TGTGCCAGCTCACTGACCCAAGGGAACACTGAAGCTTTCTTT	CASSLTQGNTEAFF
TRBJ1-1	NA	TRBV6-5	once	TGTGCCAGCATAAAGGATGCAGGGTTTGGGACTGAAGCTTTCTTT	CASIKDAGFGTEAFF